Shown below are 23 T cell receptor beta chains from a single sample sequenced in a study of blood T cell repertoires in COVID-19. Libraries were prepared by immunoSEQ multiplex PCR; TCRdb keeps only in-frame clonotypes and omits some of them. The sample consists of some 87,000 clones, under 80% of them appearing once. The sequencing sample was made of peripheral blood. The origin of the receptors is a woman of 80 years or more with active or convalescent COVID-19.

The V and J genes are TRBV20-1 and TRBJ1-2; D remains unclear. This CDR3 spans 17 amino acids. Germline CDR1 reads DFQATT; CDR2 reads SNEGSKA (reference sequence). The V gene lost 3 bases and the J gene lost 8 bases, with 28 bases spanning the gap. The CDR3 DNA sequence: TGCAGTGCTAGTGAAGACACACCGCATTCCTATGGTCGGGGCTACACCTTC. Translated: CSASEDTPHSYGRGYTF.

This chain links TRBV5-6 with TRBJ1-2, with TRBD1 as a possible D gene (5 bases). CDR1 is SGHDT and CDR2 is YYEEEE in the germline V gene. The V gene lost 7 bases and the J gene lost 4 bases, with 14 bases spanning the gap. CDR3 size: 13 residues. The CDR3 region is CASQEGLSYGYTF. The DNA for the CDR3 is TGTGCCAGCCAGGAGGGGCTGAGCTATGGCTACACCTTC.

This chain joins TRBV19 and TRBJ2-7, with 7 bases fitting TRBD1. This CDR3 comprises 13 residues. With 6 bases clipped from V and 4 bases from J, the junction kept 6 bases outside the gene matches. Germline CDR1 reads LNHDA; CDR2 reads SQIVND (reference sequence). CDR3 region: CASSSQTGYEQYF. The CDR3 region has the DNA TGTGCCAGTAGCTCCCAGACAGGGTACGAGCAGTACTTC.

The chain combines TRBV18 with TRBJ2-2; 8 bases match TRBD1. CDR1 KGHSH and CDR2 LQKENI come from the germline V gene. This CDR3 region has 19 residues. The junction had 12 bases not matched to a gene; V was cut back by 3 bases and J by 0 bases. This chain's CDR3 is CASSPSLGGTGANTGELFF. Written as DNA, the CDR3 is TGTGCCAGCTCACCCTCCCTGGGCGGGACAGGCGCGAACACCGGGGAGCTGTTTTTT.

The rearrangement joins TRBV9 to TRBJ2-2, with 10 bases lining up with TRBD1. V was pared by 4 bases and J by 4 bases, with 4 bases of the junction left unmatched. Germline V gene data show CDR1 as SGDLS and CDR2 as YYNGEE. This CDR3 comprises 15 residues. CDR3 in amino acids: CASSTRTGGTGELFF. CDR3 DNA: TGTGCCAGCAGCACCCGGACAGGGGGCACCGGGGAGCTGTTTTTT.

This sequence joins TRBV7-2 and TRBJ2-7, with D possibly TRBD2 on 5 matching bases. The CDR3 totals 14 residues. V dropped 7 bases and J dropped 1 base, with 14 bases sitting between them. Per germline, CDR1 SGHTA and CDR2 FQGNSA. The CDR3 bases are TGTGCCAGCACCTCCTCGGACTCTTCCTACGAGCAGTACTTC. It codes for CASTSSDSSYEQYF.

This chain joins TRBV7-2 and TRBJ2-7; D unresolved. The CDR3 sequence is 12 residues long. Germline assignment: CDR1 SGHTA and CDR2 FQGNSA. Trimming took off 2 bases at V and 6 bases at J, with 8 bases between the two ends. CDR3 amino acids: CASSLHAGEQYF. CDR3 DNA: TGTGCCAGCAGCTTACACGCCGGCGAGCAGTACTTC.

This clone was observed a handful of times. The V gene is TRBV5-1, the J gene TRBJ2-7, with TRBD1 identical over 8 bases. This CDR3 is 13 amino acids long. V shed 4 bases and J 3 bases; nucleotides not matched to a gene: 3. Germline V lookup: CDR1 SGHRS, CDR2 YFSETQ. CDR3 residues: CASSNGQGYEQYF. CDR3 nucleotide sequence: TGCGCCAGCAGCAATGGACAGGGCTACGAGCAGTACTTC.

The chain recombines TRBV9 with TRBJ1-1; TRBD1 agrees at 8 bases. The CDR3 consists of 15 residues. Germline assignment: CDR1 SGDLS and CDR2 YYNGEE. With V trimmed by 3 bases and J by 3 bases, 7 bases remained unmatched. The CDR3 region is CASSAGTGADTEAFF. For the CDR3, the DNA is TGTGCCAGCAGCGCGGGGACAGGCGCTGACACTGAAGCTTTCTTT.

The chain combines TRBV2 with TRBJ2-2, with 8 nucleotides matching TRBD1. V shed 8 bases and J 4 bases; nucleotides not matched to a gene: 12. Looked up from germline, CDR1 is SNHLY and CDR2 is FYNNEI. This CDR3 region has 16 residues. DNA of the CDR3: TGTGCCAGCTTCCATGGACAGGGAGTTCCCACCGGGGAGCTGTTTTTT. Translated, it gives CASFHGQGVPTGELFF.

This chain connects TRBV27 to TRBJ1-2; TRBD1 might be the D (6 bases). Germline values: CDR1 MNHEY, CDR2 SMNVEV (reference sequence). The V gene lost 10 bases and the J gene lost 4 bases, with 19 bases spanning the gap. The CDR3 totals 14 residues. CDR3 nucleotides: TGTGCCAACCCCTGGAGGGGGGGACCCTATGGCTACACCTTC. Translated: CANPWRGGPYGYTF.

The J gene is TRBJ1-4, the V gene TRBV30, with a weak D call TRBD1 (5 bases). The CDR3 length is 15 residues. The V gene lost 4 bases and the J gene lost 6 bases, with 18 bases spanning the gap. Looked up from germline, CDR1 is GTSNPN and CDR2 is SVGIG (reference sequence). CDR3 amino acids: CAWNFNGGEDEKLFF. The CDR3 DNA is TGTGCCTGGAATTTCAACGGGGGAGAGGATGAAAAACTGTTTTTT.

CDR3 nucleotide sequence: TGTGCCAGCACCCTAGCGGGACCGGGCCCAGATGAGCAGTTCTTC. Translation gives CASTLAGPGPDEQFF. The chain is built from TRBV11-2 and TRBJ2-1; 9 nucleotides align to TRBD2. The germline gives CDR1 SGHAT, CDR2 FQNNGV. V was clipped by 7 bases and J by 8 bases; unmatched bases: 12. The CDR3 has 15 amino acids.

The V call is TRBV15, the J call TRBJ1-2; D is perhaps TRBD1 (5 bases). Germline CDR1 and CDR2: LNHNV and YYDKDF (reference sequence). Trimming shortened V by 4 bases and J by 7 bases, and 13 bases separated the two germline ends. This CDR3 has 13 amino acids. CDR3: CATSTGRFLGYTF. The CDR3 bases are TGTGCCACCAGCACAGGGCGGTTCCTTGGCTACACCTTC.

This clone has a handful of counts. The rearrangement uses TRBV2 and TRBJ2-2, with D possibly being TRBD2 (5 bases). The CDR3 length is 14 residues. Trimming removed 6 bases at V and 8 bases at J, with 16 bases between. Per germline, CDR1 SNHLY and CDR2 FYNNEI. The CDR3 spells CASSWTPQAGELFF. The CDR3 nucleotides are TGTGCCAGCAGCTGGACTCCACAAGCTGGGGAGCTGTTTTTT.

The J gene is TRBJ1-1, the V gene TRBV9, with a weak D call TRBD1 (5 bases). The germline CDR1 and CDR2 sequences are SGDLS and YYNGEE. Trimming shortened V by 0 bases and J by 0 bases, and 18 bases separated the two germline ends. This CDR3 comprises 18 residues. The CDR3 bases are TGTGCCAGCAGCGTAGGTCTGGGATCAAGGGGCATGAACACTGAAGCTTTCTTT. Translated: CASSVGLGSRGMNTEAFF.

V usage is TRBV5-8 and J usage is TRBJ2-1, with TRBD2 matching over 7 bases. Germline values: CDR1 SGHTS, CDR2 YDEGEE. The CDR3 length is 15 residues. J lost 6 bases, V lost 4 bases, and 10 bases had no gene match. CDR3 sequence: CASSLRAGPSNEQFF. In DNA form, the CDR3 reads TGTGCCAGCAGCCTCCGAGCGGGGCCTAGCAATGAGCAGTTCTTC.

This clone was observed a handful of times. This sequence joins TRBV15 and TRBJ1-6; maybe TRBD1 (6 bases). The CDR3 runs to 13 residues. With 9 bases removed from V and 6 bases from J, the gap between germline ends came to 12 bases. Germline V gene data show CDR1 as LNHNV and CDR2 as YYDKDF (reference sequence). The CDR3 region is CATADRINSPLHF. In DNA, the CDR3 is TGTGCCACAGCCGACAGGATTAATTCACCCCTCCACTTT.

The genes are TRBV10-3 and TRBJ2-3; D gene unclear. This CDR3 spans 13 amino acids. Germline CDR1 is ENHRY and CDR2 is SYGVKD. V lost 3 bases and J lost 6, with 10 bases in between. The CDR3 here is CAISDEAEDTQYF. CDR3 bases: TGTGCCATCAGTGATGAGGCCGAGGATACGCAGTATTTT.

V is TRBV7-9 and J is TRBJ1-1; D is possibly TRBD1 (6 bases). CDR3 length equals 15 residues. Trimming shortened V by 3 bases and J by 0 bases, and 11 bases separated the two germline ends. Germline V gene sequence: CDR1 SEHNR, CDR2 FQNEAQ (reference sequence). The CDR3 here is CASSFVQGMNTEAFF. CDR3 nucleotide sequence: TGTGCCAGCAGCTTTGTACAGGGCATGAACACTGAAGCTTTCTTT.

This chain joins TRBV7-2 and TRBJ1-5; 8 nucleotides line up with TRBD1. V was pared by 5 bases and J by 4 bases, with 7 bases of the junction left unmatched. CDR3 size: 15 residues. The germline CDR1 and CDR2 sequences are SGHTA and FQGNSA. The CDR3 spells CASSHDRDRNQPQHF. The CDR3 DNA sequence: TGTGCCAGCAGCCACGATAGGGACAGGAATCAGCCCCAGCATTTT.

The gene calls are TRBV3-1 (or the pseudogene TRBV3-2) and TRBJ1-3; 10 positions match TRBD1. CDR1 LGHDT and CDR2 YNNKEL come from the germline V gene (reference sequence). There are 16 residues in the CDR3. After removal of 6 bases from V and 4 bases from J, the junction contained 9 bases not matched to a gene. The CDR3 protein is CASSLGTGEIGNTIYF. CDR3 bases: TGTGCCAGCAGTCTCGGGACAGGGGAGATAGGAAACACCATATATTTT.

The gene calls are TRBV7-3 and TRBJ2-5; possibly TRBD1 for D (6 bases). The CDR3 consists of 16 residues. Germline lookup yields CDR1 SGHTA and CDR2 FQGTGA. V lost 5 bases and J 3 bases, leaving 19 bases between the germline ends. DNA of the CDR3: TGTGCCAGCAGCCCCCAATGGACAGCCTCAAAAGAGACCCAGTACTTC. Translating gives CASSPQWTASKETQYF.